Below, one TCR beta chain is given with its context. Original analysis: Estimation of nucleated cell counts relied on the amplification of reference gene primers. TCRdb's copy holds only in-frame clones and misses some; the assay was immunoSEQ multiplex PCR. That table is the source of V, J and clone size, and D and trimming were worked out from the DNA. The sample consists of fewer than 700,000 clones, about 88% of them appearing once. These data belong to a study of blood T cell repertoires in COVID-19. The CDR3 runs 11 residues. The germline V gene has CDR1 DFQATT and CDR2 SNEGSKA (reference sequence). Trimming took off 5 bases at V and 7 bases at J, with 11 bases between the two ends. Enrolled during active infection, Seattle patients were then followed longitudinally.

The specimen was peripheral blood. The gene calls are TRBV20-1 and TRBJ1-1, with a tentative D call TRBD1 (5 bases). This TCR was sampled from a woman aged 50 to 60 with COVID-19, enrolled during active disease. The CDR3 DNA follows: TGCAGTGCTCAGCCAGGGATTGAAGCTTTCTTT. As protein: CSAQPGIEAFF.